Each of the 25 T cell receptor beta chains below was sequenced from the same sample in a study of blood T cell repertoires in COVID-19. Repertoires were generated with immunoSEQ multiplex PCR, while TCRdb's copy carries only in-frame clones and drops some. The sample has over 45,000 clones; about 81% are singletons. Sequenced sample: peripheral blood. The origin of the receptors is a man aged 45 to 65 with active COVID-19.

This chain joins TRBV13 and TRBJ2-7, with 8 positions matching TRBD2. The V gene end was trimmed by 1 base and the J gene end by 5 bases; junction bases not matched to a gene: 7. CDR1 is PRHDT, CDR2 FYEKMQ, per germline (reference sequence). CDR3 size: 15 residues. The CDR3 DNA follows: TGTGCCAGCAGCTTAGTGCGTCGGGGGGGCGACGAGCAGTACTTC. As protein: CASSLVRRGGDEQYF.

J is TRBJ2-7 and V is TRBV3-1 (or the pseudogene TRBV3-2); 7 bases match TRBD2. CDR1 and CDR2 (germline): LGHDT, YNNKEL (reference sequence). The CDR3 runs 16 residues. Unmatched junction bases numbered 14, after V lost 4 bases and J lost 5 bases. CDR3 region: CASSPPGGLAFHEQYF. Written as DNA, the CDR3 is TGTGCCAGCAGCCCCCCGGGGGGTCTAGCGTTCCACGAGCAGTACTTC.

This chain uses TRBV3-1 (or the pseudogene TRBV3-2) with TRBJ2-7, with D possibly being TRBD1 (5 bases). V shed 3 bases and J shed 2 bases, with 11 bases lying between them. Germline V gene lookup returns CDR1 LGHDT and CDR2 YNNKEL (reference sequence). The CDR3 is made up of 14 amino acids. Here the CDR3 reads CASSHGHTPYEQYF. The CDR3 nucleotides are TGTGCCAGCAGCCACGGACACACACCCTACGAGCAGTACTTC.

The V call is TRBV7-2, the J call TRBJ2-7, with 8 bases identical to TRBD1. Trimming took 5 bases from V and 6 from J; bases not matched to a gene: 15. CDR1 is SGHTA and CDR2 is FQGNSA in the germline V gene. This CDR3 has 16 amino acids. The CDR3 spells CASSPPGTGGRAEQYF. CDR3 DNA: TGTGCCAGCAGCCCCCCCGGGACAGGTGGGAGAGCCGAGCAGTACTTC.

The rearrangement links TRBV10-2 to TRBJ2-3; 11 bases line up with TRBD2. CDR1 is WSHSY and CDR2 is SAAADI in the germline V gene. CDR3 size: 13 residues. V was pared by 8 bases and J by 6 bases, with 4 bases of the junction left unmatched. The chain's CDR3 is CASRSGGADTQYF. The CDR3 DNA is TGCGCCAGCCGTAGCGGGGGGGCCGATACGCAGTATTTT.

This chain joins TRBV7-2 and TRBJ1-3; D gene uncertain. Germline loops: CDR1 SGHTA, CDR2 FQGNSA. Trimming took off 4 bases at V and 0 bases at J, with 13 bases between the two ends. This CDR3 has 16 amino acids. In nucleotides, the CDR3 is TGTGCCAGCAGCTCCTCGACACCCAGCTCTGGAAACACCATATATTTT. It translates to CASSSSTPSSGNTIYF.

This clone was seen only a few times. DNA of the CDR3: TGTGCCAGCAGAGACAGGGACATGCTGTTTTTT. It codes for CASRDRDMLFF. The chain is built from TRBV6-5 and TRBJ2-2, with 7 bases fitting TRBD1. Trimming at V came to 6 bases and at J to 13 bases, leaving 5 bases not matched to a gene. This CDR3 has 11 amino acids. The germline V gene has CDR1 MNHEY and CDR2 SVGAGI.

The J gene is TRBJ2-1, the V gene TRBV5-5, with TRBD2 identical over 14 bases. This CDR3 spans 16 amino acids. The V gene's germline CDR1 is SGHKS and CDR2 YYEKEE (reference sequence). The V and J ends lost 2 bases and 7 bases, in that order; junction bases with no gene match: 5. The CDR3: CASSFGLAGGLNEQFF. CDR3 DNA sequence: TGTGCCAGCAGCTTTGGACTAGCGGGGGGCTTGAATGAGCAGTTCTTC. Filled out from reference TRBV5-5 and TRBJ2-1, the complete variable domain reads DAGVTQSPTHLIKTRGQQVTLRCSPISGHKSVSWYQQVLGQGPQFIFQYYEKEERGRGNFPDRFSARQFPNYSSELNVNALLLGDSALYLCASSFGLAGGLNEQFFGPGTRLTVL.

This sequence joins TRBV28 and TRBJ2-7; D perhaps matches TRBD1 (6 bases). From germline, CDR1 is MDHEN and CDR2 SYDVKM. The CDR3 loop spans 16 amino acids. Trimming shortened V by 3 bases and J by 2 bases, and 17 bases separated the two germline ends. The CDR3 bases are TGTGCCAGCAGTTTGCCCGGGACAACCGTCGCCTACGAGCAGTACTTC. This gives the protein CASSLPGTTVAYEQYF.

This clone has a handful of counts. The gene calls are TRBV10-2 and TRBJ2-3; 8 bases line up with TRBD2. There are 15 residues in the CDR3. Per germline, CDR1 WSHSY and CDR2 SAAADI. V lost 3 bases to trimming and J lost 2 bases; unmatched junction nucleotides: 4. Written as DNA, the CDR3 is TGCGCCAGCAGTGACACTAGCGGCCTCACAGATACGCAGTATTTT. This sequence encodes CASSDTSGLTDTQYF.

The CDR3 protein is CASSLLISSYNEQFF. Here the CDR3 DNA reads TGTGCCAGCAGCTTGCTCATCTCCAGTTACAATGAGCAGTTCTTC. The chain has TRBV5-5 and TRBJ2-1, with D unresolved. Trimming stripped 1 base from V and 4 bases from J, with 12 bases between. This CDR3 has 15 amino acids. Germline V gene lookup returns CDR1 SGHKS and CDR2 YYEKEE (reference sequence).

V is TRBV7-9 and J is TRBJ2-7, with TRBD1 as a possible D gene (6 bases). The V end was cut by 5 bases, the J end by 2 bases, with 10 bases between. Germline values: CDR1 SEHNR, CDR2 FQNEAQ (reference sequence). This CDR3 comprises 13 residues. CDR3 protein: CASSPRDTYEQYF. The CDR3 DNA is TGTGCCAGCAGCCCACGGGACACCTACGAGCAGTACTTC.

The genes are TRBV12-3 or TRBV12-4 and TRBJ1-1, with 9 bases fitting TRBD1. The CDR3 length is 13 residues. The V gene end was trimmed by 6 bases and the J gene end by 4 bases; junction bases not matched to a gene: 3. CDR3 in amino acids: CASRTQGATEAFF. The CDR3 coding sequence is TGTGCCAGCAGGACACAGGGGGCCACTGAAGCTTTCTTT.

The V and J genes are TRBV7-2 and TRBJ2-7, with 8 bases fitting TRBD1. The CDR3 spans 16 residues. V trimming: 1 base; J trimming: 4 bases; junction bases outside the gene matches: 9. Per germline, CDR1 SGHTA and CDR2 FQGNSA. CDR3 coding DNA: TGTGCCAGCAGCTTAGTATCGTCAGGGGGCACGTACGAGCAGTACTTC. This translates into CASSLVSSGGTYEQYF.

This chain connects TRBV2 to TRBJ1-6; no firm D call. This CDR3 has 15 residues. Germline V gene data show CDR1 as SNHLY and CDR2 as FYNNEI. V was cut by 4 bases and J by 9 bases, with 16 bases left in between. Here the CDR3 reads CASSGEQLQGSPLHF. The CDR3 nucleotides read TGTGCCAGCAGTGGCGAACAGCTTCAAGGTTCACCCCTCCACTTT.

The chain uses TRBV28 and TRBJ2-4, with a possible D match to TRBD1 (8 bases). Trimming took 11 bases from V and 2 from J, leaving 22 bases between them. Per the germline V gene, CDR1 is MDHEN and CDR2 is SYDVKM. CDR3 size: 16 residues. Written as DNA, the CDR3 is TGTGCCGGACAGGGAAGGGGAGGGGGAACCAAAAACATTCAGTACTTC. Its translation is CAGQGRGGGTKNIQYF.

The chain joins TRBV19 to TRBJ2-3; 12 bases map to TRBD1. The germline gives CDR1 LNHDA, CDR2 SQIVND (reference sequence). CDR3 size: 18 residues. J gave up 1 base and V 4 bases, and 9 bases lay outside the gene matches. For the CDR3, the DNA is TGTGCCAGTAGTACTTGGGACAGGGGGCGGGTGGGCACAGATACGCAGTATTTT. Translating it yields CASSTWDRGRVGTDTQYF.

The CDR3 DNA reads as TGTGCCAGCAGAGGACAGTGGAACACTGAAGCTTTCTTT. Translated, it gives CASRGQWNTEAFF. V usage is TRBV2 and J usage is TRBJ1-1; tentatively, D is TRBD1 (6 bases). CDR1 and CDR2 from the germline V gene are SNHLY and FYNNEI. V was pared by 6 bases and J by 1 base, with 9 bases between. CDR3 length: 13 residues.

For the CDR3, the DNA is TGCGCCAGCAGCTTATCATCAGGGGGCGCTGGGGCCAACGTCCTGACTTTC. Protein product: CASSLSSGGAGANVLTF. The chain carries TRBV5-1 and TRBJ2-6; 8 nucleotides match TRBD1. Germline values: CDR1 SGHRS, CDR2 YFSETQ. With V trimmed by 2 bases and J by 2 bases, 6 bases remained unmatched. This CDR3 has 17 residues.

CDR3 nucleotides: TGTGCCAGTAGACTAGCGGGGGCAGATACGCAGTATTTT. Protein product: CASRLAGADTQYF. J is TRBJ2-3 and V is TRBV19, with 11 bases matching TRBD2. The trim removed 6 bases at V and 4 bases at J, leaving 0 bases unmatched. The CDR3 loop spans 13 amino acids. Germline-derived CDR1 and CDR2 are LNHDA and SQIVND (reference sequence).

The chain has TRBV5-1 and TRBJ1-3; D gene uncertain. With 4 bases removed from V and 7 bases from J, the gap between germline ends came to 18 bases. CDR3 length equals 15 residues. Germline V CDR1 and CDR2: SGHRS, YFSETQ. This CDR3 is CASSRDRSEWNTIYF. For the CDR3, the DNA is TGCGCCAGCAGCCGGGATAGGAGTGAGTGGAACACCATATATTTT.

The chain combines TRBV4-2 with TRBJ1-1; D is uncertain. The germline V gene has CDR1 LGHNA and CDR2 YNFKEQ. This CDR3 contains 16 residues. The V end was cut by 0 bases, the J end by 1 base, with 12 bases between. CDR3 nucleotide sequence: TGTGCCAGCAGCCAAGATGGGAGAGGGAGGAACACTGAAGCTTTCTTT. Its translation: CASSQDGRGRNTEAFF.

This sequence joins TRBV25-1 and TRBJ2-1; D unresolved. The germline gives CDR1 MGHDK, CDR2 SYGVNS. The CDR3 length is 12 residues. Trimming cost V 5 bases and J 4 bases, with 6 bases left between them. The CDR3 loop is CASSSRYNEQFF. CDR3 coding DNA: TGTGCCAGCAGTAGCCGATACAATGAGCAGTTCTTC.

The genes are TRBV5-5 and TRBJ2-3, with D possibly matching TRBD1 (7 bases). CDR3 length: 13 residues. Trimming took off 0 bases at V and 10 bases at J, with 12 bases between the two ends. Germline V gene lookup returns CDR1 SGHKS and CDR2 YYEKEE (reference sequence). The CDR3 spells CASSLEAGGSQYF. For the CDR3, the DNA is TGTGCCAGCAGCTTGGAAGCAGGGGGGTCGCAGTATTTT. The full variable domain, completed using reference TRBV5-5 and TRBJ2-3, is DAGVTQSPTHLIKTRGQQVTLRCSPISGHKSVSWYQQVLGQGPQFIFQYYEKEERGRGNFPDRFSARQFPNYSSELNVNALLLGDSALYLCASSLEAGGSQYFGPGTRLTVL.

V usage is TRBV28 and J usage is TRBJ2-3, with D perhaps TRBD2 (7 bases). The CDR3 is 16 amino acids. Germline V CDR1 and CDR2: MDHEN, SYDVKM. The V end was cut by 8 bases, the J end by 1 base, with 19 bases between. CDR3 sequence (DNA): TGTGCCAGCGCCTCCTCGGGGGGCGTAGGCACAGATACGCAGTATTTT. Protein product: CASASSGGVGTDTQYF.